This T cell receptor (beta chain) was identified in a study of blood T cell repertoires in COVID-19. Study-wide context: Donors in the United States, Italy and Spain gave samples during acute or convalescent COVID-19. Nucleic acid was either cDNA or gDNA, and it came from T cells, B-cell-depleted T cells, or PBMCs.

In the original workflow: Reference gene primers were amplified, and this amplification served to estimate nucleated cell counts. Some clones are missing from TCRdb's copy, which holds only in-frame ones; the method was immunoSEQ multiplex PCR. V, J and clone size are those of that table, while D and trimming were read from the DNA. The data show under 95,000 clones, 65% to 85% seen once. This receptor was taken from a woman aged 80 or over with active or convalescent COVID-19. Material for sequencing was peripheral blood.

The CDR3 reads CASSPGAQVGGYTF. The CDR3 nucleotides read TGTGCCAGCTCACCGGGGGCCCAGGTGGGTGGCTACACCTTC. The gene calls are TRBV18 and TRBJ1-2, with D perhaps TRBD1 (6 bases). The V end lost 3 bases, the J end lost 7 bases, and 15 bases lay between the germline ends. Germline values: CDR1 KGHSH, CDR2 LQKENI. The CDR3 extends over 14 amino acids.